Listed here are 10 T cell receptor beta chains from one sample, sequenced in a study of CD8+ T cells in alopecia areata. RNA, once extracted, was reverse transcribed into cDNA for use as the sequencing template. TCRdb keeps only in-frame clones here, not all; method: immunoSEQ multiplex PCR. The sample comprises 200,000 to 250,000 clones, more than 55% of which are singletons, and around 5% rests with the top ten. Sequencing input: CD8+ T cells sorted from blood. The receptors stem from a human donor in good health.

This clone occurred a few times. The rearrangement links TRBV19 to TRBJ2-7; D tentatively reads TRBD1 or TRBD2 (5 bases each). The V end lost 3 bases, the J end lost 2 bases, and 11 bases lay between the germline ends. Germline V CDR1 and CDR2: LNHDA, SQIVND (reference sequence). The CDR3 contains 14 residues. CDR3 DNA sequence: TGTGCCAGTAGTATCTCCAGGGAGCCCTACGAGCAGTACTTC. Translation gives CASSISREPYEQYF.

This clone was picked up a small number of times. This rearrangement joins TRBV19 to TRBJ2-1, with TRBD1 identical over 9 bases. The CDR3 length is 15 residues. Germline V gene data show CDR1 as LNHDA and CDR2 as SQIVND (reference sequence). V lost 3 bases and J lost 8; bases outside the gene matches: 8. This CDR3 is CASSIRDRVRDEQFF. CDR3 bases: TGTGCCAGTAGTATCCGGGACAGGGTTCGGGATGAGCAGTTCTTC.

This clone has just one count. This CDR3 is also generated by other DNA sequences in the sample. V is TRBV30 and J is TRBJ2-7; the D is unclear. The V gene lost 0 bases and the J gene lost 3 bases, with 6 bases spanning the gap. Per the germline V gene, CDR1 is GTSNPN and CDR2 is SVGIG (reference sequence). The CDR3 sequence is 12 residues long. The CDR3 spells CAWSVLGYEQYF. CDR3 in DNA: TGTGCCTGGAGTGTACTCGGCTACGAGCAGTACTTC.

This clone was seen a handful of times. V is TRBV6-5 and J is TRBJ2-2, with TRBD1 matching over 8 bases. This CDR3 region has 15 residues. V was clipped by 5 bases and J by 2 bases; unmatched bases: 4. Germline V CDR1 and CDR2: MNHEY, SVGAGI. The CDR3 DNA is TGTGCCAGCAGTGGGGGACAGGTCAACACCGGGGAGCTGTTTTTT. Translation: CASSGGQVNTGELFF.

The rearrangement links TRBV10-2 to TRBJ2-1; 11 bases align to TRBD2. The V and J ends lost 0 bases and 10 bases, in that order; junction bases with no gene match: 5. The CDR3 spans 15 residues. The germline gives CDR1 WSHSY, CDR2 SAAADI. The CDR3: CASSESSLAGGEQFF. The CDR3 DNA reads as TGCGCCAGCAGTGAGTCGAGCCTAGCGGGGGGAGAGCAGTTCTTC.

This clone was picked up a small number of times. The chain has TRBV7-9 and TRBJ2-5, with TRBD1 matching 8 bases. From germline, CDR1 is SEHNR and CDR2 FQNEAQ (reference sequence). The length of the CDR3 is 13 residues. V was pared by 8 bases and J by 5 bases, with 7 bases of the junction left unmatched. The CDR3 coding sequence is TGTGCCAGCGGGCAGGGGGCGATGGAGACCCAGTACTTC. Residues: CASGQGAMETQYF.

This clone was picked up a small number of times. The chain couples TRBV25-1 to TRBJ2-2, with TRBD1 matching over 8 bases. Germline V gives CDR1 MGHDK, CDR2 SYGVNS. Unmatched junction bases numbered 6, after V lost 5 bases and J lost 4 bases. This CDR3 spans 15 amino acids. The CDR3 DNA is TGTGCCAGCAGTACCCGGGACAGGTCCACCGGGGAGCTGTTTTTT. Its translation is CASSTRDRSTGELFF.

This clone was counted a few times. The rearrangement links TRBV7-8 to TRBJ1-5, with D possibly matching TRBD1 (5 bases). The CDR3 runs 14 residues. V was trimmed by 2 bases and J by 3 bases, leaving 8 bases between them. Germline CDR1 SGHVS, CDR2 FQNEAQ. CDR3: CASSLLGVNQPQHF. CDR3 sequence (DNA): TGTGCCAGCAGCTTACTAGGGGTCAATCAGCCCCAGCATTTT.

The CDR3 DNA follows: TGTGCCAGCAGCCAAGCCCGGACAGGGACTGGGGCCAACGTCCTGACTTTC. Its translation: CASSQARTGTGANVLTF. This chain links TRBV11-2 with TRBJ2-6; TRBD1 matches 8 bases. The V segment lost 5 bases and the J segment 2 bases; nucleotides outside the gene matches: 8. The CDR3 loop spans 17 amino acids. CDR1 SGHAT and CDR2 FQNNGV come from the germline V gene. Using reference TRBV11-2 and TRBJ2-6 for the parts outside the CDR3, the full variable domain is EAGVAQSPRYKIIEKRQSVAFWCNPISGHATLYWYQQILGQGPKLLIQFQNNGVVDDSQLPKDRFSAERLKGVDSTLKIQPAKLEDSAVYLCASSQARTGTGANVLTFGAGSRLTVL.

The rearrangement links TRBV5-6 to TRBJ1-2, with D possibly TRBD1 on 6 matching bases. The CDR3 runs 14 residues. With 2 bases removed from V and 8 bases from J, the gap between germline ends came to 16 bases. The germline V gene encodes CDR1 SGHDT and CDR2 YYEEEE. CDR3 residues: CASSFIQGTGGYTF. The CDR3 nucleotides are TGTGCCAGCAGCTTTATACAGGGTACGGGAGGCTACACCTTC.